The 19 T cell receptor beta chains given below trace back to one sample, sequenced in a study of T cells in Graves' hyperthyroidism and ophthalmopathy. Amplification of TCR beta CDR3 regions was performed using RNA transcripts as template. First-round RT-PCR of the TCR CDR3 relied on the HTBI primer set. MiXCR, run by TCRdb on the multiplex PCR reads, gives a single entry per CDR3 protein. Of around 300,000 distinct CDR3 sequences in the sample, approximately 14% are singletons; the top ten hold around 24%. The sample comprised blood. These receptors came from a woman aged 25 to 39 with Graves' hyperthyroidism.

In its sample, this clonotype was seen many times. The CDR3 DNA is TGTGCCAGCAGTTCCGGACAGGGGAGGGAAAAACTGTTTTTT. Translated, it gives CASSSGQGREKLFF. The V call is TRBV28, the J call TRBJ1-4; TRBD1 agrees at 9 bases. V lost 4 bases and J lost 8; bases outside the gene matches: 5. Germline lookup yields CDR1 MDHEN and CDR2 SYDVKM. The CDR3 totals 14 residues. Variable domain in full (rest from reference TRBV28 and TRBJ1-4): DVKVTQSSRYLVKRTGEKVFLECVQDMDHENMFWYRQDPGLGLRLIYFSYDVKMKEKGDIPEGYSVSREKKERFSLILESASTNQTSMYLCASSSGQGREKLFFGSGTQLSVL.

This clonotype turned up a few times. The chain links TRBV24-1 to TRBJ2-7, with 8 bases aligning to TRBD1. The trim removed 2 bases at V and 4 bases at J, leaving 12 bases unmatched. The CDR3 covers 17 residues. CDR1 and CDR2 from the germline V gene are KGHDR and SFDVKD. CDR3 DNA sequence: TGTGCCACCAGTGATTCGAGTAGAGGGACAGGAAAATACGAGCAGTACTTC. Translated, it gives CATSDSSRGTGKYEQYF.

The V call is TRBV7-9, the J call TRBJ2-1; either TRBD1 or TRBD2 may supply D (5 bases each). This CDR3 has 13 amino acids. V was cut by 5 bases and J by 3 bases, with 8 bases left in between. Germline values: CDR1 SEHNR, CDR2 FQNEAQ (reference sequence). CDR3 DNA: TGTGCCAGCAGCCGGGACGGCTACAATGAGCAGTTCTTC. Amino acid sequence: CASSRDGYNEQFF.

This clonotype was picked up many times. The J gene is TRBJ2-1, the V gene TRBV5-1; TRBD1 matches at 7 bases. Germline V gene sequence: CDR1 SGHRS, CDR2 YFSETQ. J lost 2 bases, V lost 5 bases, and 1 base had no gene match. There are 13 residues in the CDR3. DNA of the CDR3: TGCGCCAGCAGTGGGACAGCCTACAATGAGCAGTTCTTC. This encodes CASSGTAYNEQFF.

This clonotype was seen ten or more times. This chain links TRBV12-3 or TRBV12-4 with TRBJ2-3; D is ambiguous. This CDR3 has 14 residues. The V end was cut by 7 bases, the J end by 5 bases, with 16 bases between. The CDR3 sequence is CASNRRSGGDTQYF. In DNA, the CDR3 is TGTGCCAGCAACCGCCGGAGTGGCGGAGATACGCAGTATTTT.

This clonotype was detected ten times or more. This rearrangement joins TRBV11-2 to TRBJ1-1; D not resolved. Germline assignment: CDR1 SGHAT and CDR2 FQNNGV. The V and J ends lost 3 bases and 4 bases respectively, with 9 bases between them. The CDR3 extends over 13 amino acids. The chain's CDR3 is CASSLTDGTEAFF. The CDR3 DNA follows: TGTGCCAGCAGCTTGACCGACGGCACTGAAGCTTTCTTT.

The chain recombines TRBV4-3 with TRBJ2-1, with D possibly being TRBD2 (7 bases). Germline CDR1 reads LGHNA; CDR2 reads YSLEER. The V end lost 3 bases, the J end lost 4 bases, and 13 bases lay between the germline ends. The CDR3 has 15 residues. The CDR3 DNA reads TGCGCCAGCAGCCAGGGGGCTAGCGGTTACAATGAGCAGTTCTTC. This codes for CASSQGASGYNEQFF.

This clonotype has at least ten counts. The CDR3 DNA reads TGTGCCAGCAAGGGGGGACAGGTTGCGAGAGGTAATCAGCCCCAGCATTTT. This gives the protein CASKGGQVARGNQPQHF. This chain links TRBV6-1 with TRBJ1-5, with TRBD1 matching over 8 bases. Trimming at V came to 7 bases and at J to 4 bases, leaving 15 bases not matched to a gene. Germline V lookup: CDR1 MNHNS, CDR2 SASEGT. CDR3 length: 17 amino acids.

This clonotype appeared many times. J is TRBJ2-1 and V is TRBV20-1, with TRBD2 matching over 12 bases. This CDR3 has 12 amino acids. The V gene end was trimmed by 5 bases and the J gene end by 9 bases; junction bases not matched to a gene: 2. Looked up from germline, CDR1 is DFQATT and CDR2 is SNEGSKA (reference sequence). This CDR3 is CSALAGGREQFF. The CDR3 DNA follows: TGCAGTGCTCTAGCGGGAGGGCGTGAGCAGTTCTTC.

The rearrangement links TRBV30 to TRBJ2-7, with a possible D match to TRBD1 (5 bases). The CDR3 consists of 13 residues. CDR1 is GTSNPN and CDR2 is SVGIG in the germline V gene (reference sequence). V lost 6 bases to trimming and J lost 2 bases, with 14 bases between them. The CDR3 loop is CACLAVGAYEQYF. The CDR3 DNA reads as TGTGCCTGTCTGGCAGTAGGGGCCTACGAGCAGTACTTC.

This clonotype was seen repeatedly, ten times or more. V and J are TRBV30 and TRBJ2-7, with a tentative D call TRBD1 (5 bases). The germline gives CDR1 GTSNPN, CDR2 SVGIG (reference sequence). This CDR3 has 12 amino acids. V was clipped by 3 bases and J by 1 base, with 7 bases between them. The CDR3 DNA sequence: TGTGCCTGGAGCCCAGGGTCCTACGAGCAGTACTTC. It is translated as CAWSPGSYEQYF.

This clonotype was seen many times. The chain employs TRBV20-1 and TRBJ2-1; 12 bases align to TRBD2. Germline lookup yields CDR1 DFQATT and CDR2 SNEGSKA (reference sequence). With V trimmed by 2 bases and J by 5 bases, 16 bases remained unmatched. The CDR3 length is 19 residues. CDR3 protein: CSARRPGLAGQIKNNEQFF. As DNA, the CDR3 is TGCAGTGCTAGACGTCCGGGACTAGCGGGCCAGATAAAAAACAATGAGCAGTTCTTC.

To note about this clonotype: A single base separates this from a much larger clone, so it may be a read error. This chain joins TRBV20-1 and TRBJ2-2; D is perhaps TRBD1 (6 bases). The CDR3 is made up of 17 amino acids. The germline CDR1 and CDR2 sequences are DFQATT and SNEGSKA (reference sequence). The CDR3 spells CSAIMDSSVSRTGELLF. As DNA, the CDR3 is TGCAGTGCTATAATGGACAGCTCAGTTTCCCGCACCGGGGAGCTGCTTTTT.

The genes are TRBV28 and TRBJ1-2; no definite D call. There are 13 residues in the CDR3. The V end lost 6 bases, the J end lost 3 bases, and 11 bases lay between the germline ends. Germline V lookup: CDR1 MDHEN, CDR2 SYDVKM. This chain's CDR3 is CASSPQWDYGYTF. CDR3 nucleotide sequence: TGTGCCAGCAGCCCCCAGTGGGACTATGGCTACACCTTC.

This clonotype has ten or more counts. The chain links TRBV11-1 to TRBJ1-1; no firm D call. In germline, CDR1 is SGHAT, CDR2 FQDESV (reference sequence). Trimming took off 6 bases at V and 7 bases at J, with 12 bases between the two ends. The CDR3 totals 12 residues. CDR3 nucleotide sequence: TGTGCCAGCAGTCCCCAAAGGAATGAAGCTTTCTTT. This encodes CASSPQRNEAFF.

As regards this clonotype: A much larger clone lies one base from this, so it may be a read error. The CDR3 DNA reads TGCGCCAGCAGCGGGGGGGGACTAGCGGGATCCTACGAGCAGTACTTC. This encodes CASSGGGLAGSYEQYF. The chain employs TRBV5-1 and TRBJ2-7; 13 bases align to TRBD2. With V trimmed by 4 bases and J by 1 base, 5 bases remained unmatched. Germline V CDR1 and CDR2: SGHRS, YFSETQ. The length of the CDR3 is 16 residues.

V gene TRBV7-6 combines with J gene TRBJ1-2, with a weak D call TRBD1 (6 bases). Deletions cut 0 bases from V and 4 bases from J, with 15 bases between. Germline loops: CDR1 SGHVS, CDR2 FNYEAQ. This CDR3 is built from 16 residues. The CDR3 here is CASSLAPAGGGYGYTF. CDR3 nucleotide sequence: TGTGCCAGCAGCTTAGCGCCTGCTGGGGGCGGCTATGGCTACACCTTC. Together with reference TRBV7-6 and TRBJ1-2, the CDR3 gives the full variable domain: GAGVSQSPRYKVTKRGQDVALRCDPISGHVSLYWYRQALGQGPEFLTYFNYEAQQDKSGLPNDRFSAERPEGSISTLTIQRTEQRDSAMYRCASSLAPAGGGYGYTFGSGTRLTVV.

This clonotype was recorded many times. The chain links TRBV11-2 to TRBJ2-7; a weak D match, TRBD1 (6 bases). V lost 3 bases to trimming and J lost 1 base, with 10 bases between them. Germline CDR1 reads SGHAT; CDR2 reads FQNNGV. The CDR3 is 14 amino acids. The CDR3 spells CASSFAGASYEQYF. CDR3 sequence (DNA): TGTGCCAGCAGCTTCGCAGGGGCATCCTACGAGCAGTACTTC.

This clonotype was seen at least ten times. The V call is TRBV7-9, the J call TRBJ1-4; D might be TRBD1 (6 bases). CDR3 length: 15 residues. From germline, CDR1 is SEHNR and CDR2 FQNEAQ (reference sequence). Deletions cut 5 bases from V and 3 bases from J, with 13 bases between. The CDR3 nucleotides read TGTGCCAGCAGCGTTGGACAGTCAGCTAATGAAAAACTGTTTTTT. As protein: CASSVGQSANEKLFF.